The next 26 T cell receptor beta chains were all read from a single sample in a study of blood T cell repertoires in COVID-19. Clones were read by immunoSEQ multiplex PCR, and TCRdb kept only the in-frame ones, dropping some. The sample yields approximately 150,000 clones, around 85% seen once. The source material was peripheral blood. Receptors originate from a human donor in a cohort sampled during active COVID-19.

The chain is built from TRBV11-3 and TRBJ2-7; no clear D. The CDR3 is 14 amino acids. V dropped 3 bases and J dropped 5 bases, with 14 bases sitting between them. Germline CDR1 and CDR2: SGHNT and YENEEA. The CDR3 region has the DNA TGTGCCAGCAGCTTCTCCCCCCGACATGACGAGCAGTACTTC. Translating it yields CASSFSPRHDEQYF.

The chain carries TRBV3-1 (or the pseudogene TRBV3-2) and TRBJ1-1; D remains ambiguous. Deletions cut 3 bases from V and 7 bases from J, with 12 bases between. The CDR3 covers 13 residues. The germline V gene has CDR1 LGHDT and CDR2 YNNKEL (reference sequence). CDR3 region: CASSQTLVVEAFF. CDR3 nucleotide sequence: TGTGCCAGCAGCCAGACTTTGGTGGTTGAAGCTTTCTTT.

In this sample, this clone turned up once. The CDR3 nucleotides read TGCGCCAGCAGCCAAGAACTCCGGGGGGGCTACGAGCAGTACTTC. It translates to CASSQELRGGYEQYF. V gene TRBV4-3 combines with J gene TRBJ2-7, with 8 bases aligning to TRBD2. CDR1 LGHNA and CDR2 YSLEER come from the germline V gene. Trimming at V came to 0 bases and at J to 3 bases, leaving 4 bases not matched to a gene. CDR3 size: 15 residues.

The chain employs TRBV19 and TRBJ2-7; D may be TRBD2 (6 bases). This CDR3 spans 14 amino acids. V lost 4 bases and J lost 0, with 10 bases in between. The V gene's germline CDR1 is LNHDA and CDR2 SQIVND (reference sequence). The CDR3 reads CASSRAEGSYEQYF. CDR3 nucleotide sequence: TGTGCCAGTAGTAGGGCGGAGGGCTCCTACGAGCAGTACTTC.

The chain has TRBV30 and TRBJ1-4; D is unresolved. V dropped 1 base and J dropped 6 bases, with 9 bases sitting between them. This CDR3 spans 13 amino acids. Germline CDR1 GTSNPN, CDR2 SVGIG (reference sequence). CDR3 coding DNA: TGTGCCTGGAGTGGAGGGAGGGATGAAAAACTGTTTTTT. The encoded protein is CAWSGGRDEKLFF. The full variable domain, completed using reference TRBV30 and TRBJ1-4, is SQTIHQWPATLVQPVGSPLSLECTVEGTSNPNLYWYRQAAGRGLQLLFYSVGIGQISSEVPQNLSASRPQDRQFILSSKKLLLSDSGFYLCAWSGGRDEKLFFGSGTQLSVL.

The chain combines TRBV6-1 with TRBJ1-2; D remains unclear. Deletions cut 0 bases from V and 6 bases from J, with 11 bases between. Germline assignment: CDR1 MNHNS and CDR2 SASEGT. This CDR3 comprises 14 residues. The CDR3 nucleotides are TGTGCCAGCAGTGAAGCAGCCGGGGAGGATGGCTACACCTTC. This encodes CASSEAAGEDGYTF.

J is TRBJ2-7 and V is TRBV30, with 10 bases matching TRBD1. The V gene end was trimmed by 3 bases and the J gene end by 7 bases; junction bases not matched to a gene: 9. The CDR3 has 14 amino acids. From germline, CDR1 is GTSNPN and CDR2 SVGIG (reference sequence). The DNA of the CDR3 is TGTGCCTGGAGACGGGGACAGGGGTCTGGGGAGCAGTACTTC. Protein: CAWRRGQGSGEQYF.

CDR3 in DNA: TGTGCCAGCAGCTGGGGCACGGGTGTTGGAAACACCATATATTTT. It yields the protein CASSWGTGVGNTIYF. The chain has TRBV5-5 and TRBJ1-3; TRBD1 might be the D (5 bases). CDR1 and CDR2 from the germline V gene are SGHKS and YYEKEE (reference sequence). The CDR3 extends over 15 amino acids. Trimming took off 3 bases at V and 3 bases at J, with 13 bases between the two ends.

V and J are TRBV20-1 and TRBJ2-3; perhaps TRBD1 as D (5 bases). This CDR3 is 11 amino acids long. Germline assignment: CDR1 DFQATT and CDR2 SNEGSKA (reference sequence). Trimming took 6 bases from V and 8 from J, leaving 12 bases between them. Written as DNA, the CDR3 is TGCAGTGCCCATAGTAGGGGTACGCAGTATTTT. Encoded protein: CSAHSRGTQYF.

The genes are TRBV10-3 and TRBJ2-3, with 10 bases aligning to TRBD2. This CDR3 is 15 amino acids long. Germline CDR1 reads ENHRY; CDR2 reads SYGVKD. The V gene end was trimmed by 7 bases and the J gene end by 2 bases; junction bases not matched to a gene: 6. The CDR3 coding sequence is TGTGCCATCACAGCGGGGGGGGGACCCACAGATACGCAGTATTTT. Protein: CAITAGGGPTDTQYF.

The rearrangement joins TRBV7-3 to TRBJ1-5; TRBD1 matches 7 bases. The junction had 14 bases not matched to a gene; V was cut back by 6 bases and J by 6 bases. The length of the CDR3 is 16 residues. The germline V gene encodes CDR1 SGHTA and CDR2 FQGTGA. DNA for the CDR3: TGTGCCAGCAGGACGTCAACAGGGGAAAAGGGTCAGCCCCAGCATTTT. It translates to CASRTSTGEKGQPQHF.

This chain joins TRBV6-5 and TRBJ2-3; possible D gene TRBD2, 5 bases. V was pared by 0 bases and J by 6 bases, with 16 bases between. In germline, CDR1 is MNHEY, CDR2 SVGAGI. The CDR3 has 16 amino acids. The chain's CDR3 is CASSYSPSRGWDTQYF. CDR3 coding DNA: TGTGCCAGCAGTTACTCACCCAGCCGCGGGTGGGATACGCAGTATTTT.

The gene calls are TRBV12-3 or TRBV12-4 and TRBJ2-7, with D perhaps TRBD2 (5 bases). The CDR3 has 13 amino acids. Between the trimmed V and J ends, which lost 3 bases and 7 bases, there was a span of 13 bases. CDR3 nucleotide sequence: TGTGCCAGCAGTTTGGCCCCGGCGGGTGAGCAGTACTTC. Encoded protein: CASSLAPAGEQYF.

The J gene is TRBJ2-5, the V gene TRBV16; 8 bases map to TRBD1. Per the germline V gene, CDR1 is KGHSY and CDR2 is FQNENV. V was clipped by 6 bases and J by 3 bases; unmatched bases: 6. The CDR3 covers 14 residues. CDR3 nucleotide sequence: TGTGCCAGCAGTCGGACAGGGAGTGAAGAGACCCAGTACTTC. As protein: CASSRTGSEETQYF. Variable domain in full (rest from reference TRBV16 and TRBJ2-5): GEEVAQTPKHLVRGEGQKAKLYCAPIKGHSYVFWYQQVLKNEFKFLISFQNENVFDETGMPKERFSAKCLPNSPCSLEIQATKLEDSAVYFCASSRTGSEETQYFGPGTRLLVL.

The chain has TRBV9 and TRBJ1-1; unclear D gene. The CDR3 has 16 amino acids. V lost 0 bases, J lost 3 bases, and 15 bases lay in between. Germline CDR1 reads SGDLS; CDR2 reads YYNGEE. This CDR3 reads CASSVEPGNSDTEAFF. CDR3 sequence (DNA): TGTGCCAGCAGCGTAGAACCCGGGAACAGCGACACTGAAGCTTTCTTT. Using reference TRBV9 and TRBJ1-1 for the parts outside the CDR3, the full variable domain is DSGVTQTPKHLITATGQRVTLRCSPRSGDLSVYWYQQSLDQGLQFLIQYYNGEERAKGNILERFSAQQFPDLHSELNLSSLELGDSALYFCASSVEPGNSDTEAFFGQGTRLTVV.

CDR3 DNA: TGTGCCAGCAGTCCCGGGGGGAGGGTTGGGGAAAAACTGTTTTTT. Amino acids: CASSPGGRVGEKLFF. The chain couples TRBV28 to TRBJ1-4; tentatively, D is TRBD1 (5 bases). The germline V gene encodes CDR1 MDHEN and CDR2 SYDVKM. Trimming took 5 bases from V and 8 from J, leaving 18 bases between them. CDR3 size: 15 residues. Supplemented by reference TRBV28 and TRBJ1-4, the full variable domain reads DVKVTQSSRYLVKRTGEKVFLECVQDMDHENMFWYRQDPGLGLRLIYFSYDVKMKEKGDIPEGYSVSREKKERFSLILESASTNQTSMYLCASSPGGRVGEKLFFGSGTQLSVL.

The table lists this clone with a count of one. The rearrangement uses TRBV28 and TRBJ2-3; possible D gene TRBD1, 6 bases. Germline V gives CDR1 MDHEN, CDR2 SYDVKM. This CDR3 comprises 12 residues. V was trimmed by 5 bases and J by 12 bases, leaving 15 bases between them. This chain's CDR3 is CASSATGDPQYF. In DNA, the CDR3 is TGTGCCAGCAGTGCGACAGGAGATCCTCAGTATTTT. The full variable domain, its missing parts supplied by reference TRBV28 and TRBJ2-3, is DVKVTQSSRYLVKRTGEKVFLECVQDMDHENMFWYRQDPGLGLRLIYFSYDVKMKEKGDIPEGYSVSREKKERFSLILESASTNQTSMYLCASSATGDPQYFGPGTRLTVL.

The rearrangement uses TRBV30 and TRBJ1-2; 8 bases are a match to TRBD1. This CDR3 is 11 amino acids long. V lost 7 bases, J lost 6 bases, and 4 bases stayed unmatched. The germline CDR1 and CDR2 sequences are GTSNPN and SVGIG (reference sequence). CDR3 in amino acids: CAFDRGDGYTF. In DNA, the CDR3 is TGTGCCTTCGACAGGGGCGATGGCTACACCTTC.

V gene TRBV6-5 combines with J gene TRBJ2-7; 9 bases align to TRBD1. Germline CDR1 reads MNHEY; CDR2 reads SVGAGI. The CDR3 has 15 amino acids. J lost 2 bases, V lost 4 bases, and 6 bases had no gene match. Written as DNA, the CDR3 is TGTGCCAGCAGTTGGGAGGGACAGGGCCCCTACGAGCAGTACTTC. Protein sequence: CASSWEGQGPYEQYF.

The rearrangement joins TRBV6-2 or TRBV6-3 to TRBJ2-1; possibly TRBD2 for D (5 bases). The CDR3 extends over 16 amino acids. The germline V gene encodes CDR1 MNHEY and CDR2 SVGEGT. V was pared by 3 bases and J by 6 bases, with 18 bases between. Written as DNA, the CDR3 is TGTGCCAGCAGTTATCGATCGGGAAGCTCGCGCAATGAGCAGTTCTTC. Amino acid sequence: CASSYRSGSSRNEQFF.

The chain combines TRBV15 with TRBJ1-4; D perhaps matches TRBD1 (6 bases). Trimming stripped 0 bases from V and 7 bases from J, with 12 bases between. From germline, CDR1 is LNHNV and CDR2 YYDKDF (reference sequence). The CDR3 loop spans 15 amino acids. Here the CDR3 DNA reads TGTGCCACCAGCAGAGATCCAGGGGAGGGTGAAAAACTGTTTTTT. Translated, it gives CATSRDPGEGEKLFF.

The gene calls are TRBV5-4 and TRBJ2-7, with TRBD2 identical over 9 bases. The CDR3 sequence is 14 residues long. From germline, CDR1 is SGHNT and CDR2 YYREEE (reference sequence). V shed 4 bases, J shed 2 bases, and the junction held 4 bases outside the gene matches. The CDR3 region has the DNA TGTGCCAGCAGCACGGGACTAGCCGCCTACGAGCAGTACTTC. Amino acids: CASSTGLAAYEQYF.

This clone was detected many times. This chain joins TRBV28 and TRBJ1-5, with 10 bases lining up with TRBD1. The CDR3 is 16 amino acids. V lost 7 bases and J lost 3; bases outside the gene matches: 9. Germline loops: CDR1 MDHEN, CDR2 SYDVKM. CDR3 DNA sequence: TGTGCCAGCACCCGGTGGGGGACAGGGGTCAATCAGCCCCAGCATTTT. Protein sequence: CASTRWGTGVNQPQHF. Based on the CDR3 plus reference TRBV28 and TRBJ1-5, the full variable domain is DVKVTQSSRYLVKRTGEKVFLECVQDMDHENMFWYRQDPGLGLRLIYFSYDVKMKEKGDIPEGYSVSREKKERFSLILESASTNQTSMYLCASTRWGTGVNQPQHFGDGTRLSIL.

A few counts support this clone. The chain carries TRBV5-1 and TRBJ1-1; 10 nucleotides align to TRBD1. With 4 bases clipped from V and 0 bases from J, the junction kept 6 bases outside the gene matches. Germline V gene data show CDR1 as SGHRS and CDR2 as YFSETQ. The CDR3 contains 16 residues. The CDR3 here is CASSKGTGVLNTEAFF. The CDR3 DNA is TGCGCCAGCAGCAAAGGGACAGGGGTTTTGAACACTGAAGCTTTCTTT.

The V call is TRBV10-3, the J call TRBJ2-7; D call uncertain. With 2 bases removed from V and 3 bases from J, the gap between germline ends came to 5 bases. The CDR3 has 12 amino acids. CDR1 ENHRY and CDR2 SYGVKD come from the germline V gene. The CDR3 coding sequence is TGTGCCATCAGTGAGACAGACTACGAGCAGTACTTC. It codes for CAISETDYEQYF.

The V call is TRBV5-5, the J call TRBJ2-2; TRBD2 aligns across 8 bases. Trimming at V came to 4 bases and at J to 11 bases, leaving 19 bases not matched to a gene. The CDR3 is 17 amino acids. Per germline, CDR1 SGHKS and CDR2 YYEKEE (reference sequence). This CDR3 reads CASSPSLTGGRTVELFF. In nucleotides, the CDR3 is TGTGCCAGCAGCCCCTCCCTGACGGGGGGGCGAACAGTTGAGCTGTTTTTT.